The clone carrying this T cell receptor (beta chain) showed up just once. As yet, its antigen is unknown. The germline gives CDR1 SGHDT, CDR2 YYEEEE. The V gene lost 4 bases and the J gene lost 5 bases, with 15 bases spanning the gap. The CDR3 contains 14 residues. The authors incorporated unique molecular identifiers into the TCR beta cDNA libraries. Between roughly 1 and 10 million T cells gave rise to 450,000 to 650,000 cDNA molecules. TCRdb reanalysed the PCR reads using MiXCR and keeps one entry per CDR3 protein. The table has roughly 620,000 distinct CDR3 sequences, roughly 46% seen once. This sample was included in a study of post-analysis software for immune sequencing data. The wider study: Both relapsing-remitting and secondary progressive multiple sclerosis featured among the disease courses, as did progressive-relapsing multiple sclerosis.

General study results and limits: Patients had higher frequencies than controls of roughly 5 TRBV segments, including TRBV5-6, TRBV5-1 and TRBV20-1. Samples sharing a preparation batch grouped tightly together when assessed by F measure.

This chain connects TRBV5-6 to TRBJ1-2; D is undetermined. Sequencing used blood. The source is a girl between 5 and 17 years old with multiple sclerosis. CDR3 amino acids: CASSGYIKEYGYTF. DNA for the CDR3: TGTGCCAGCAGCGGCTATATTAAGGAATATGGCTACACCTTC.